The clone carrying this TCR beta chain was counted between two and nine times. In building TCR beta libraries, iRepertoire HTBI primers were used together with Arm-PCR of CDR3 regions. TCRdb reprocessed the multiplex PCR reads via MiXCR and lists one record per CDR3 protein. This repertoire shows fewer than 650,000 distinct CDR3 sequences, roughly 15% found once; its top ten account for about 17%. This CDR3 has 16 residues. From germline, CDR1 is SQVTM and CDR2 ANQGSEA. Trimming pared 3 bases from V and 3 bases from J, leaving 21 bases between. Time point described: newly diagnosed GD, antithyroid drugs for less than 3 months. The TCR library was made from RNA extracted from PBMCs. This sample stems from a study of regulatory T cells in long-lasting Graves disease. These same records also appear under a second study, on T cells in Graves' hyperthyroidism and ophthalmopathy.

The sequencing here drew on peripheral blood mononuclear cells (PBMCs), taken at new diagnosis, from a patient treated with antithyroid drugs. The clonotype was recovered from a woman in her twenties or thirties with Graves disease. The chain joins TRBV29-1 to TRBJ2-7; D possibly corresponds to TRBD2 (6 bases). The DNA of the CDR3 is TGCAGCGTTGACCACGGGGCGGGGAGTGGCCACTACGAGCAGTACTTC. It specifies CSVDHGAGSGHYEQYF.